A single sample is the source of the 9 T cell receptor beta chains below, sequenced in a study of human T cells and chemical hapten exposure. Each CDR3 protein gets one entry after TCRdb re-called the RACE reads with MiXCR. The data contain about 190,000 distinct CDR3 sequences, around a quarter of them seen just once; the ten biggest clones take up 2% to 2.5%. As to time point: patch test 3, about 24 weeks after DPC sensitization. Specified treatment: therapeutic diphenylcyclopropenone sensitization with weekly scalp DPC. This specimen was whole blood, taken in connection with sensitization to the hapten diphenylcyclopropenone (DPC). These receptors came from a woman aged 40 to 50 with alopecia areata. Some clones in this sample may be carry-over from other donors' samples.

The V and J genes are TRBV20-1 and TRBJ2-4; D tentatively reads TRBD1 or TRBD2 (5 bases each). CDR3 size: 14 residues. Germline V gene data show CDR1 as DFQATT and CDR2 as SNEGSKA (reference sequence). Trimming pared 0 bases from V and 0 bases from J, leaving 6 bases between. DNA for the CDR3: TGCAGTGCTAGAGATGGGACAGCCAAAAACATTCAGTACTTC. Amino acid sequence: CSARDGTAKNIQYF.

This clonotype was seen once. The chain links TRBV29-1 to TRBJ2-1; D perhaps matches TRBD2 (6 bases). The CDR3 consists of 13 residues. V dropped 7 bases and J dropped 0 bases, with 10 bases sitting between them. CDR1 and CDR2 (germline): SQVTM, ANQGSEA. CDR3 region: CSARESSYNEQFF. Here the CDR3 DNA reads TGCAGCGCCCGGGAGAGCTCCTACAATGAGCAGTTCTTC.

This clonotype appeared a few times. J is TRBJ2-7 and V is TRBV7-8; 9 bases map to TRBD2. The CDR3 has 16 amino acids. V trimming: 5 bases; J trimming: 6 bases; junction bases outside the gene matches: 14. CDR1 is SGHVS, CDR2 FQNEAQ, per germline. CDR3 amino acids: CASSPKRGLASTEQYF. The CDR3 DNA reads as TGTGCCAGCAGCCCTAAAAGGGGACTAGCTTCCACCGAGCAGTACTTC.

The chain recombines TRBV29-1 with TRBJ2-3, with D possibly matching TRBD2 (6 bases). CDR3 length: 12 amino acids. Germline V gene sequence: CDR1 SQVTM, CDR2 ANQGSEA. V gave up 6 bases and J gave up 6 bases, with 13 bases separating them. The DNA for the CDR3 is TGCAGCGTCGTGGTTGGGGGGGATACGCAGTATTTT. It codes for CSVVVGGDTQYF.

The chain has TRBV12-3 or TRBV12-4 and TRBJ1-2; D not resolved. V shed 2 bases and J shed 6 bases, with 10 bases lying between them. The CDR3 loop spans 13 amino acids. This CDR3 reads CASSLMTEDGYTF. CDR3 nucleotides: TGTGCCAGCAGTTTAATGACGGAAGATGGCTACACCTTC.

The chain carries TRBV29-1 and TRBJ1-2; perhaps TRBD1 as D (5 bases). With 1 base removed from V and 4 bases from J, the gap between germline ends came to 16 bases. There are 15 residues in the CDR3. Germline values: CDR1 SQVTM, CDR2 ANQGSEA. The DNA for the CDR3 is TGCAGCGTTGAAGGGCAGGGCCGATTCAGCTATGGCTACACCTTC. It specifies CSVEGQGRFSYGYTF. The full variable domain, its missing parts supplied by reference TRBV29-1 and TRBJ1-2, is SAVISQKPSRDICQRGTSLTIQCQVDSQVTMMFWYRQQPGQSLTLIATANQGSEATYESGFVIDKFPISRPNLTFSTLTVSNMSPEDSSIYLCSVEGQGRFSYGYTFGSGTRLTVV.

The CDR3 loop is CASGTGGQETQYF. The CDR3 DNA reads TGTGCCAGCGGAACAGGGGGCCAAGAGACCCAGTACTTC. V gene TRBV28 combines with J gene TRBJ2-5; 8 nucleotides agree with TRBD1. Germline V gene sequence: CDR1 MDHEN, CDR2 SYDVKM. Germline trimming cut 8 bases from V and 1 base from J; bases unmatched to any gene: 3. The CDR3 loop spans 13 amino acids.

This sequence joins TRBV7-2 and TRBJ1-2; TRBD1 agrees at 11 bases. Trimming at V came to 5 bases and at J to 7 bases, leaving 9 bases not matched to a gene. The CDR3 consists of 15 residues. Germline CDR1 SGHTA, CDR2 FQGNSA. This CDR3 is CASSLPGQGVLGYTF. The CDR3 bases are TGTGCCAGCAGCCTCCCGGGACAGGGGGTTCTTGGCTACACCTTC.

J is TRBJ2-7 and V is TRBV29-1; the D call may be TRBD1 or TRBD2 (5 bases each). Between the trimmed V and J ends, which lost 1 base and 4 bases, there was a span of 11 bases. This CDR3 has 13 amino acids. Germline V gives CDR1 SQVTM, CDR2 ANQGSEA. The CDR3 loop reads CSVEGGDRYEQYF. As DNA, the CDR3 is TGCAGCGTTGAAGGAGGGGACCGGTACGAGCAGTACTTC.